The 4 T cell receptor beta chains below were found in one sample sequenced in a study of blood T cell repertoires in COVID-19. Profiled with immunoSEQ multiplex PCR; TCRdb holds only in-frame clones, not every one. The data hold under 300,000 clones, with more than 70% observed a single time. The sample comprised PBMCs or T cells enriched from blood (not recorded which). The source of these receptors is a woman aged 55 to 70 in a cohort exposed to, infected with or recovered from COVID-19 (not recorded which).

The chain carries TRBV2 and TRBJ1-6; D may be TRBD1 (5 bases). Per the germline V gene, CDR1 is SNHLY and CDR2 is FYNNEI. The CDR3 is made up of 14 amino acids. Between the trimmed V and J ends, which lost 3 bases and 8 bases, there was a span of 11 bases. The CDR3 is CASSEGGRDSPLHF. CDR3 in DNA: TGTGCCAGCAGTGAGGGGGGGAGGGATTCACCCCTCCACTTT.

J is TRBJ2-2 and V is TRBV24-1, with D unresolved. V was shortened by 7 bases and J by 3 bases, with 5 bases between the two germline ends. The CDR3 is made up of 12 amino acids. From germline, CDR1 is KGHDR and CDR2 SFDVKD. The DNA for the CDR3 is TGTGCCACCAGCAGTTACACCGGGGAGCTGTTTTTT. Amino acids: CATSSYTGELFF.

The chain joins TRBV11-2 to TRBJ2-1, with a tentative D call TRBD1 (6 bases). The CDR3 is 15 residues long. Germline CDR1 SGHAT, CDR2 FQNNGV. V gave up 2 bases and J gave up 5 bases, with 13 bases separating them. As DNA, the CDR3 is TGTGCCAGCAGCTTAACCGCCAGGGGTGACAATGAGCAGTTCTTC. As protein: CASSLTARGDNEQFF.

In this sample, this clone turned up once. The chain carries TRBV7-9 and TRBJ2-2, with 8 bases matching TRBD1. The length of the CDR3 is 17 residues. CDR1 and CDR2 from the germline V gene are SEHNR and FQNEAQ (reference sequence). V was pared by 4 bases and J by 4 bases, with 11 bases of the junction left unmatched. CDR3 sequence reads: CASSWIQGEWGTGELFF. In DNA, the CDR3 is TGTGCCAGCAGCTGGATACAGGGGGAGTGGGGCACCGGGGAGCTGTTTTTT.